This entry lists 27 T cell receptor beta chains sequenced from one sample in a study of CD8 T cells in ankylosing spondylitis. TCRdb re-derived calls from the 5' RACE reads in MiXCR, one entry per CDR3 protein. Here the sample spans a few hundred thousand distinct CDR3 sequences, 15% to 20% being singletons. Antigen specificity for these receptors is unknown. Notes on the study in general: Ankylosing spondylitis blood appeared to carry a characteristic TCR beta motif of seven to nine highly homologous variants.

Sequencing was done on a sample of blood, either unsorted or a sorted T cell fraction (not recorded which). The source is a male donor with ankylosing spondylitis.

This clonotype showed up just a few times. The CDR3 DNA is TGTGCCAGCAGTTCAACAGAGAGCACAGATACGCAGTATTTT. Translated, it gives CASSSTESTDTQYF. This sequence joins TRBV12-3 or TRBV12-4 and TRBJ2-3; D is unresolved. The CDR3 is 14 residues long. Trimming removed 4 bases from V and 0 bases from J, with 8 bases in between.

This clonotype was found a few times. CDR3 residues: CASSSQELGAYEQYF. CDR3 in DNA: TGTGCCAGCAGTTCACAGGAATTGGGGGCCTACGAGCAGTACTTC. The V gene is TRBV27, the J gene TRBJ2-7; tentatively, D is TRBD1 or TRBD2 (5 bases each). This CDR3 is built from 15 residues. V was cut by 4 bases and J by 2 bases, with 15 bases left in between. The germline V gene encodes CDR1 MNHEY and CDR2 SMNVEV (reference sequence).

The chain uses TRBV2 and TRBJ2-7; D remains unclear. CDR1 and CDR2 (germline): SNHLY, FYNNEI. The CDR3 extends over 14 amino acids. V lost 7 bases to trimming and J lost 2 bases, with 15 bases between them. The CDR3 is CASKNLRLAYEQYF. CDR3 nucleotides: TGTGCCAGCAAGAACCTCAGACTGGCCTACGAGCAGTACTTC.

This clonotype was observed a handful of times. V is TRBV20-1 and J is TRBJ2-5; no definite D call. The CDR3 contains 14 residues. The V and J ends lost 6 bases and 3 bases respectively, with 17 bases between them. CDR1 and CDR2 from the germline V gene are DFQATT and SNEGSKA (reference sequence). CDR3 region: CSAASTIPEETQYF. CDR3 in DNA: TGCAGTGCCGCCTCGACAATTCCAGAAGAGACCCAGTACTTC.

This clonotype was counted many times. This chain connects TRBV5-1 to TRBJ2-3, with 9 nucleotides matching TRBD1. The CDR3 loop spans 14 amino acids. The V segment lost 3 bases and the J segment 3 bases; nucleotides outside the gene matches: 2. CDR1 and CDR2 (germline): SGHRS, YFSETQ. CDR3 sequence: CASSSGQGTDTQYF. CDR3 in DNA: TGCGCCAGCAGCTCTGGACAGGGGACAGATACGCAGTATTTT. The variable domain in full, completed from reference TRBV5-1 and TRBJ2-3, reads KAGVTQTPRYLIKTRGQQVTLSCSPISGHRSVSWYQQTPGQGLQFLFEYFSETQRNKGNFPGRFSGRQFSNSRSEMNVSTLELGDSALYLCASSSGQGTDTQYFGPGTRLTVL.

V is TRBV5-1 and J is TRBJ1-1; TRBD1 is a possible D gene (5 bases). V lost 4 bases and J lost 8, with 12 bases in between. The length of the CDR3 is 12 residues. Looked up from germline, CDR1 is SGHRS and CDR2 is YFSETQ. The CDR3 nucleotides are TGCGCCAGCAGCCGTTGGGGGGAAGAAGCTTTCTTT. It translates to CASSRWGEEAFF.

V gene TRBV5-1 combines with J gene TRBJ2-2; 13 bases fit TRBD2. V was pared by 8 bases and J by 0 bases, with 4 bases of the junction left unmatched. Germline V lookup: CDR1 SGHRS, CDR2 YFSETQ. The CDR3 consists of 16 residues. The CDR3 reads CASGLAGVTNTGELFF. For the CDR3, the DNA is TGCGCCAGTGGACTAGCGGGGGTTACGAACACCGGGGAGCTGTTTTTT.

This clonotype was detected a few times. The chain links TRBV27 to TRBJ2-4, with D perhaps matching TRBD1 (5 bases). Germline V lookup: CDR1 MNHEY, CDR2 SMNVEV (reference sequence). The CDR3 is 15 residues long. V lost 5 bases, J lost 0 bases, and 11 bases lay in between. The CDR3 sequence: CASSPTAIAKNIQYF. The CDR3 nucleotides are TGTGCCAGCAGTCCGACAGCCATAGCCAAAAACATTCAGTACTTC.

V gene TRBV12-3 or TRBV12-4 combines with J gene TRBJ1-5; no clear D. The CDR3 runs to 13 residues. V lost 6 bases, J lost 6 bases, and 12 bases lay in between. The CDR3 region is CASSLKDLQPQHF. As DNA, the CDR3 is TGTGCCAGCAGCCTTAAAGATCTTCAGCCCCAGCATTTT.

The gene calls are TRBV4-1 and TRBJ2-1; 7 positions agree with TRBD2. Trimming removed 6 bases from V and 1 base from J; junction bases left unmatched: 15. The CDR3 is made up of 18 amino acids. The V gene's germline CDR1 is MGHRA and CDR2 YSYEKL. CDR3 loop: CASSTPQGGGPSYNEQFF. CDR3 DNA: TGCGCCAGCAGTACACCCCAAGGCGGGGGTCCATCCTACAATGAGCAGTTCTTC.

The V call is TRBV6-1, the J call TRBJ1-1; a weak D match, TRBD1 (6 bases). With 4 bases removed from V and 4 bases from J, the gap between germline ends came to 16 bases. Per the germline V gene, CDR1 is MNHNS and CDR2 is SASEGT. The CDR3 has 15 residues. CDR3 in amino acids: CASSAGKGGRTEAFF. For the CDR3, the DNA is TGTGCCAGCAGTGCCGGCAAAGGGGGACGCACTGAAGCTTTCTTT.

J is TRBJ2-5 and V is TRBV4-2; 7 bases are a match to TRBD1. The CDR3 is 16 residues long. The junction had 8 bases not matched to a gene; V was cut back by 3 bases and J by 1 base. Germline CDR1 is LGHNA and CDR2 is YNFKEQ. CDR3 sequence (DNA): TGTGCCAGCAGCCAGGGGGACAGAAGGGGCCAAGAGACCCAGTACTTC. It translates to CASSQGDRRGQETQYF.

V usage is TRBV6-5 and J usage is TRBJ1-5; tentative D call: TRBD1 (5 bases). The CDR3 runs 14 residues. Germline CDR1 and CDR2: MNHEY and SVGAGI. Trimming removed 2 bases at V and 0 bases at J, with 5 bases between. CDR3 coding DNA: TGTGCCAGCAGTTACGACAGTAGCAATCAGCCCCAGCATTTT. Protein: CASSYDSSNQPQHF.

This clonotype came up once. CDR3 DNA sequence: TGTGCCAGCAGCGTTGTACAGGGGAAGAACACTGAAGCTTTCTTT. It specifies CASSVVQGKNTEAFF. V usage is TRBV14 and J usage is TRBJ1-1; 7 bases are shared with TRBD1. With V trimmed by 5 bases and J by 1 base, 7 bases remained unmatched. The CDR3 runs to 15 residues. CDR1 is SGHDN, CDR2 FVKESK, per germline.

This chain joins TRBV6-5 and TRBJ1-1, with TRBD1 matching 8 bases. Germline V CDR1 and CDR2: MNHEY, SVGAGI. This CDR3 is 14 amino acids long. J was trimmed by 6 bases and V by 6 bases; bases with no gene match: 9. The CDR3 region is CASRYIQGEAEAFF. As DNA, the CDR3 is TGTGCCAGCAGGTACATACAGGGGGAGGCTGAAGCTTTCTTT.

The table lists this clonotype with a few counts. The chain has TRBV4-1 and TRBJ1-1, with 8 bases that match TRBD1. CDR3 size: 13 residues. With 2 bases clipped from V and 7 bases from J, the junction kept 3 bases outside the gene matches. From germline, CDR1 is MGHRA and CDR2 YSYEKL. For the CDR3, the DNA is TGCGCCAGCAGCCAACGGGGACAGGATGAAGCTTTCTTT. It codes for CASSQRGQDEAFF.

In DNA form, the CDR3 reads TGTGCCAGCAGCTTATGGGGAAATACGCAGTATTTT. It encodes CASSLWGNTQYF. This chain uses TRBV7-2 with TRBJ2-3; D gene uncertain. The CDR3 spans 12 residues. Trimming pared 2 bases from V and 7 bases from J, leaving 7 bases between. Germline lookup yields CDR1 SGHTA and CDR2 FQGNSA.

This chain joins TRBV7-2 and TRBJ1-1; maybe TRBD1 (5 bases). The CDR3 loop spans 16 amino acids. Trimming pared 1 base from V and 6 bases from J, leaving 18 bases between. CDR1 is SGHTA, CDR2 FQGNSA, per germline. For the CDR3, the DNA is TGTGCCAGCAGCTTAGGTCCGGTAGGGGCTGGCGCTGAAGCTTTCTTT. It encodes CASSLGPVGAGAEAFF.

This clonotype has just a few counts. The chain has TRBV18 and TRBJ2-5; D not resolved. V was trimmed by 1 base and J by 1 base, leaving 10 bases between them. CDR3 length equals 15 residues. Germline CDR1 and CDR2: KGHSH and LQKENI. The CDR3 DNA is TGTGCCAGCTCACCACGGGCTATCCTCCAAGAGACCCAGTACTTC. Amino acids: CASSPRAILQETQYF.

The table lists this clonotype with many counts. The DNA of the CDR3 is TGTGCCAGCAGCAGGACAGTGAACACTGAAGCTTTCTTT. This sequence encodes CASSRTVNTEAFF. The chain has TRBV7-6 and TRBJ1-1; the D gene is possibly TRBD1 (6 bases). Looked up from germline, CDR1 is SGHVS and CDR2 is FNYEAQ. The CDR3 has 13 amino acids. Trimming left V 5 bases short and J 0 bases short, with 7 bases between.

CDR3 DNA: TGTGCCAGCACAGTTCCGGGAAGGTATGAGCAGTTCTTC. Translating it yields CASTVPGRYEQFF. V and J are TRBV6-6 and TRBJ2-1; possibly TRBD2 for D (5 bases). Deletions cut 7 bases from V and 8 bases from J, with 15 bases between. There are 13 residues in the CDR3. Germline assignment: CDR1 MNHNY and CDR2 SVGAGI (reference sequence).

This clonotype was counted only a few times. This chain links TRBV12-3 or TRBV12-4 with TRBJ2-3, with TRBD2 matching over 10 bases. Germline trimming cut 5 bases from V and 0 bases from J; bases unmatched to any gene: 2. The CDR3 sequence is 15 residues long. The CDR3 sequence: CASSTSGMSTDTQYF. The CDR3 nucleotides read TGTGCCAGCAGTACTAGCGGGATGAGCACAGATACGCAGTATTTT.

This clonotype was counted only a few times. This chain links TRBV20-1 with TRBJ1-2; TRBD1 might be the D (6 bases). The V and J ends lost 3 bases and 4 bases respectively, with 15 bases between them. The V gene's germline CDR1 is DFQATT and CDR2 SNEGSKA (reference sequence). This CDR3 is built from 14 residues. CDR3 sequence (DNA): TGCAGTGCTAGGAGACAGGATGGGCCCTATGGCTACACCTTC. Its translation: CSARRQDGPYGYTF.

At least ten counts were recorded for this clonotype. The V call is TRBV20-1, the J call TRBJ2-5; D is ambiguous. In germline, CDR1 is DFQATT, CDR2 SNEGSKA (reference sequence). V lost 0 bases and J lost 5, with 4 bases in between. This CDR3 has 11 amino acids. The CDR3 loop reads CSARDRETQYF. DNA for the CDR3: TGCAGTGCTAGAGATCGGGAGACCCAGTACTTC.

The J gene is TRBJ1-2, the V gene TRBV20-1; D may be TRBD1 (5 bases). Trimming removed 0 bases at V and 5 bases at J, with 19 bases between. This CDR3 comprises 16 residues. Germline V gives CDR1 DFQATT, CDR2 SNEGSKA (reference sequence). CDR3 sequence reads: CSARDTSQGAVYGYTF. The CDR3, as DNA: TGCAGTGCTAGAGATACCAGCCAAGGGGCGGTGTATGGCTACACCTTC.

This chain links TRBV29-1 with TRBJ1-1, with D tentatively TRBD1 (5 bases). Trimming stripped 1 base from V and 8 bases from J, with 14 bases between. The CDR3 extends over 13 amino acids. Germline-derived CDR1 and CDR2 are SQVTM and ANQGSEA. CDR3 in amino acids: CSVEGAGGPEAFF. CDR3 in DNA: TGCAGCGTTGAAGGGGCCGGGGGTCCCGAAGCTTTCTTT.

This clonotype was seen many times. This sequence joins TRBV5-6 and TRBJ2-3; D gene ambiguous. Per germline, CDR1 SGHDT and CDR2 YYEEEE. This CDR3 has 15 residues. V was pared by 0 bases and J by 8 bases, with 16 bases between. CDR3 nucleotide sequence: TGTGCCAGCAGCTTGGGACTCCCCCAGCTGGGTACGCAGTATTTT. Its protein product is CASSLGLPQLGTQYF.